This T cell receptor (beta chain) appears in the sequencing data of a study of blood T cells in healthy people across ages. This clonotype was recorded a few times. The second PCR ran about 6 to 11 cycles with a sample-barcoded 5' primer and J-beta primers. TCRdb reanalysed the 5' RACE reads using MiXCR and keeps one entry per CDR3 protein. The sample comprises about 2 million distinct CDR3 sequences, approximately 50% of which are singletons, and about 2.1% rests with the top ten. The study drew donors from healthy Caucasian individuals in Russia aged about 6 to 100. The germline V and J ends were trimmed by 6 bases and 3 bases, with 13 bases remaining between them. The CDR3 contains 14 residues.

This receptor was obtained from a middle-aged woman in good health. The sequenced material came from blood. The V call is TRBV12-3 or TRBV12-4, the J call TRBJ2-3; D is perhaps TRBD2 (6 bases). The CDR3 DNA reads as TGTGCCAGCAGCGAGGACTACTCAACAGATACGCAGTATTTT. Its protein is CASSEDYSTDTQYF.